Listed here are 10 T cell receptor beta chains from one sample, sequenced in a study of blood T cell repertoires in COVID-19 (TCRdb year 2020). Libraries were built with the immunoSEQ multiplex PCR assay. TCRdb mirrors the immuneACCESS table, restricted to in-frame sequences. Some clones are absent from its copies; in checked studies, under half trace to an unresolved V gene, and the reason for the others is unknown. The sample table contains around 250,000 clones; only one count was recorded for approximately 88% of them. Clones ranked in the top ten supply 2.5% to 3.5% of the sample. Sequenced material: PBMCs or T cells enriched from blood (not recorded which). The receptors stem from a woman aged 40 to 49 who had been exposed to COVID-19.

The chain carries TRBV9 and TRBJ1-4; D might be TRBD1 (6 bases). The CDR3 sequence is 16 residues long. The V gene's germline CDR1 is SGDLS and CDR2 YYNGEE. V dropped 3 bases and J dropped 0 bases, with 12 bases sitting between them. CDR3 protein: CASSEGTRATNEKLFF. The CDR3 DNA reads TGTGCCAGCAGCGAGGGGACACGGGCAACTAATGAAAAACTGTTTTTT.

This chain connects TRBV4-2 to TRBJ2-1, with a possible D match to TRBD1 (6 bases). The germline gives CDR1 LGHNA, CDR2 YNFKEQ. Trimming took off 4 bases at V and 9 bases at J, with 16 bases between the two ends. This CDR3 comprises 14 residues. The CDR3 DNA sequence: TGTGCCAGCAGCCCTGGGGGCCCGTTAGGTGAGCAGTTCTTC. Amino acids: CASSPGGPLGEQFF.

CDR3 in DNA: TGTGCCAGCGGGAGGGGCTATGGCTACACCTTC. Protein: CASGRGYGYTF. The chain employs TRBV6-5 and TRBJ1-2, with TRBD1 as a possible D gene (5 bases). Trimming stripped 8 bases from V and 4 bases from J, with 8 bases between. CDR1 MNHEY and CDR2 SVGAGI come from the germline V gene. The CDR3 is made up of 11 amino acids.

V gene TRBV7-9 combines with J gene TRBJ2-1; TRBD1 matches 12 bases. Germline V gene lookup returns CDR1 SEHNR and CDR2 FQNEAQ (reference sequence). V was clipped by 5 bases and J by 8 bases; unmatched bases: 7. CDR3 length: 15 residues. CDR3 nucleotides: TGTGCCAGCAGCCCAGCAGGGACAGGGGGCGATGAGCAGTTCTTC. Amino acids: CASSPAGTGGDEQFF.

The V and J genes are TRBV18 and TRBJ2-5; D is uncertain. This CDR3 spans 13 amino acids. V lost 3 bases and J lost 1, with 6 bases in between. Germline V gene lookup returns CDR1 KGHSH and CDR2 LQKENI. The CDR3 reads CASSPHTQETQYF. Here the CDR3 DNA reads TGTGCCAGCTCACCTCACACCCAAGAGACCCAGTACTTC.

This clone was detected once. The rearrangement joins TRBV7-2 to TRBJ2-7; 7 bases fit TRBD2. The germline gives CDR1 SGHTA, CDR2 FQGNSA. Losses at the gene ends were 2 bases for V and 4 bases for J; bases not matched to a gene: 11. The length of the CDR3 is 16 residues. The CDR3 sequence is CASSLLIGLAVYEQYV. CDR3 DNA sequence: TGTGCCAGCAGCTTATTGATCGGGCTAGCGGTGTACGAGCAGTACGTC.

This sequence joins TRBV12-3 or TRBV12-4 and TRBJ1-1, with D possibly being TRBD1 (6 bases). V was cut by 5 bases and J by 4 bases, with 11 bases left in between. The CDR3 consists of 13 residues. CDR3 region: CASSRGGATEAFF. The CDR3 nucleotides read TGTGCCAGCAGTCGGGGGGGGGCCACTGAAGCTTTCTTT.

This chain links TRBV18 with TRBJ2-7, with TRBD2 as a possible D gene (6 bases). This CDR3 contains 15 residues. CDR1 and CDR2 from the germline V gene are KGHSH and LQKENI. Between the trimmed V and J ends, which lost 2 bases and 12 bases, there was a span of 23 bases. CDR3 amino acids: CASSPNWGGDRRRYF. The CDR3 nucleotides read TGTGCCAGCTCACCAAATTGGGGCGGGGATCGACGAAGGTACTTC.

This clone showed up just once. The V call is TRBV6-5, the J call TRBJ2-5, with 7 positions matching TRBD1. Germline CDR1 MNHEY, CDR2 SVGAGI. The CDR3 extends over 14 amino acids. After removal of 5 bases from V and 0 bases from J, the junction contained 3 bases not matched to a gene. Here the CDR3 DNA reads TGTGCCAGCAGTCTGGGACAGAACCAAGAGACCCAGTACTTC. Protein: CASSLGQNQETQYF.

The chain links TRBV5-1 to TRBJ2-4; 8 bases match TRBD2. The CDR3 sequence is 15 residues long. Germline V gene data show CDR1 as SGHRS and CDR2 as YFSETQ. V dropped 4 bases and J dropped 0; count of bases not matched to a gene: 3. CDR3 region: CASSMRGVAKNIQYF. Written as DNA, the CDR3 is TGCGCCAGCAGCATGCGGGGGGTAGCCAAAAACATTCAGTACTTC. Full variable domain (missing parts from reference TRBV5-1 and TRBJ2-4): KAGVTQTPRYLIKTRGQQVTLSCSPISGHRSVSWYQQTPGQGLQFLFEYFSETQRNKGNFPGRFSGRQFSNSRSEMNVSTLELGDSALYLCASSMRGVAKNIQYFGAGTRLSVL.